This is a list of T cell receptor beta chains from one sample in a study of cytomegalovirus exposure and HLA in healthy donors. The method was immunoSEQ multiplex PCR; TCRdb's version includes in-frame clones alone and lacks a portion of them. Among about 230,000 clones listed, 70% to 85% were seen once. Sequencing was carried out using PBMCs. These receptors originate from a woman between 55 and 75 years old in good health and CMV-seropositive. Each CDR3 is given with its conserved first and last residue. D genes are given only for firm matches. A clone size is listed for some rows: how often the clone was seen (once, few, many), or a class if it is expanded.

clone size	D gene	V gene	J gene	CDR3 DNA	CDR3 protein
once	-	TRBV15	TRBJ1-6	TGTGCCACCAGCAGAGAAGGACAGAACTATAATTCACCCCTCCACTTT	CATSREGQNYNSPLHF
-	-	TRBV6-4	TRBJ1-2	TGTGCCAGCAGTGACATTGGACAGTACTATGGCTACACCTTC	CASSDIGQYYGYTF
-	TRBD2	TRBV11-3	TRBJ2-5	TGTGCCAGCAGCTTGACTAGCGGGGAAGAGACCCAGTACTTC	CASSLTSGEETQYF
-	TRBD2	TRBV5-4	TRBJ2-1	TGTGCCAGCAGCTTGGGACTAGCGGGGGGGCGTTCTGAGCAGTTCTTC	CASSLGLAGGRSEQFF
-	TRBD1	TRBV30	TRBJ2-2	TGTGCCTGGAGCCCTCGGGACAGGGGTTACACCGGGGAGCTGTTTTTT	CAWSPRDRGYTGELFF
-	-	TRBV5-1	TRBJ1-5	TGCGCCAGCAGCTCTATTCAGCCCCAGCATTTT	CASSSIQPQHF
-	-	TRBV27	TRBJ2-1	TGTGCCAGCAGGCTAGCGACTTACTCCTACAATGAGCAGTTCTTC	CASRLATYSYNEQFF
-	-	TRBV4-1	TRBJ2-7	TGCGCCAGCAGCCAAGGCTACCTCTCCTACGAGCAGTACTTC	CASSQGYLSYEQYF
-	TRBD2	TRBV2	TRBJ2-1	TGTGCCAGCACAAAGACTGGGGGGCTAGCGGGGTACAATGAGCAGTTCTTC	CASTKTGGLAGYNEQFF
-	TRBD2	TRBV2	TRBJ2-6	TGTGCCGGAGGGACTAGCGGGGGGCTAAGCTCTGGGGCCAACGTCCTGACTTTC	CAGGTSGGLSSGANVLTF
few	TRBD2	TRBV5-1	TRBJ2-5	TGCGCCAGTCGACTAGCGGGAGAAGAGACCCAGTACTTC	CASRLAGEETQYF
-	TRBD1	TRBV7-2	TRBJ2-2	TGTGCCAGCAGCCCACAGGGACAGGGAATCGGGGAGCTGTTTTTT	CASSPQGQGIGELFF
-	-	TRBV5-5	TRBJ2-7	TGTGCCAGCAGCTCAGTTACAGTGTACGAGCAGTACTTC	CASSSVTVYEQYF
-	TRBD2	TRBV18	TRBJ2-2	TGTGCCAGCTCACCTCGAGCGGGAGGAAACACCGGGGAGCTGTTTTTT	CASSPRAGGNTGELFF
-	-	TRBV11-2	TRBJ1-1	TGTGCCAGCAACTTGCGCATATCGAACACTGAAGCTTTCTTT	CASNLRISNTEAFF
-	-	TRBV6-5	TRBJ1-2	TGTGCCAGCAGGAGCTCCCTGGGACTGAACTATGGCTACACCTTC	CASRSSLGLNYGYTF
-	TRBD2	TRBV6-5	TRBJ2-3	TGTGCCAGCAGTCGCGGACTAGTGCCAGATACGCAGTATTTT	CASSRGLVPDTQYF
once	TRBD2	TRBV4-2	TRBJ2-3	TGTGCCAGCAGCCAAGGGTCAGCGGGGGCAGATACGCAGTATTTT	CASSQGSAGADTQYF
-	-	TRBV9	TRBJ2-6	TGTGCCAGCAGCGCGTTCACAGGGTCGGGGGCCAACGTCCTGACTTTC	CASSAFTGSGANVLTF
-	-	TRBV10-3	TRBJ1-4	TGTGCCATCAGTGAGTTGGGCCCAGCGGCAACTAATGAAAAACTGTTTTTT	CAISELGPAATNEKLFF
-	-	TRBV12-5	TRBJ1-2	TGTGCTAGTGGTTTTGGCAGGGGCGGCTATGGCTACACCTTC	CASGFGRGGYGYTF
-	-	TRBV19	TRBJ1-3	TGTGCCAGTAGTCCACTGGGCAGGGGAGCCTCTGGAAACACCATATATTTT	CASSPLGRGASGNTIYF
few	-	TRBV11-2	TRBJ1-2	TGTGCCAGCAGCTTACTAGGCAGGGGATATGGCTACACCTTC	CASSLLGRGYGYTF
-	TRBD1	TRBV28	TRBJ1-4	TGTGCCAGCAGTTTCGGGACAGGGATTAGGGAAAAACTGTTTTTT	CASSFGTGIREKLFF
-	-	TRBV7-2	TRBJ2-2	TGTGCCAGCAGCCCACGGGGGTCGGTTAACACCGGGGAGCTGTTTTTT	CASSPRGSVNTGELFF
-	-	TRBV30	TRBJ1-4	TGTGCCTGGGACGGGGGGGCGTATGAAAAACTGTTTTTT	CAWDGGAYEKLFF
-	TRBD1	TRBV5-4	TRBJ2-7	TGTGCCAGCAGCTTGGGGACAGGGGCCGAGCAGTACTTC	CASSLGTGAEQYF
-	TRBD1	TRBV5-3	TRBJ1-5	TGTGCCCGAACAGGGGGCAGGGCCTTTAGCAATCAGCCCCAGCATTTT	CARTGGRAFSNQPQHF
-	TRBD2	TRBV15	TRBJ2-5	TGTGCCACCAGCGGACCGGGACTAGCAGCGACCCAGTACTTC	CATSGPGLAATQYF
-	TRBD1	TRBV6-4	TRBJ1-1	TGTGCCAGCAGTGACGTCCAGGGGGCACGCACTGAAGCTTTCTTT	CASSDVQGARTEAFF
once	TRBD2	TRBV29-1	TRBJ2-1	TGCAGCGTCAGGACTAGCAGCTTCTACAATGAGCAGTTCTTC	CSVRTSSFYNEQFF
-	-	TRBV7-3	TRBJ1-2	TGTGCCAGCAGCTACCAGACAGCAACGACTAACTATGGCTACACCTTC	CASSYQTATTNYGYTF
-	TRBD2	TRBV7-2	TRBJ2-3	TGTGCCAGCAGCTTAGGGAAGGCGGGGGGTTCAGATACGCAGTATTTT	CASSLGKAGGSDTQYF
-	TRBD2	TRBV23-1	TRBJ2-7	TGCGCCAGCCTGGGGGGGTACGTCGTTGGAGAGCAGTACTTC	CASLGGYVVGEQYF
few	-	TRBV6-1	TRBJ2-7	TGTGCCAGCAGCCCCGGGACATACTCCTACGAGCAGTACTTC	CASSPGTYSYEQYF
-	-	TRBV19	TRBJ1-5	TGTGCCAGTAGTATCCTTAATCAGCCCCAGCATTTT	CASSILNQPQHF
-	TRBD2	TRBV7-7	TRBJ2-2	TGTGCCAGCAGCGTTCGGGAGGGCCGGACCGGGGAGCTGTTTTTT	CASSVREGRTGELFF
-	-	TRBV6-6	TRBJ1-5	TGTGCCAGCAGTCGCCTACCAAGCAATAGCAATCAGCCCCAGCATTTT	CASSRLPSNSNQPQHF
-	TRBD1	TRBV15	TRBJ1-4	TGTGCCACCAGCCATAGCCTATACAGGGGGCGGGAAGAAAAACTGTTTTTT	CATSHSLYRGREEKLFF
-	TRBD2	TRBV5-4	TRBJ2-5	TGTGCCAGCAGTTTAGCGGGGGGGCAGGAGACCCAGTACTTC	CASSLAGGQETQYF
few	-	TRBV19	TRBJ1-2	TGTGCCAGTAGTATAGATCGAGGCATCAGTAACTATGGCTACACCTTC	CASSIDRGISNYGYTF
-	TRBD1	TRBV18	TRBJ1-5	TGTGCCAGCTCACCTCCGGGACAGGGGCGTTGGGGCAATCAGCCCCAGCATTTT	CASSPPGQGRWGNQPQHF
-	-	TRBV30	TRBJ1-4	TGTGCCTGGAATAGAGGACAGAAATCAACTAATGAAAAACTGTTTTTT	CAWNRGQKSTNEKLFF
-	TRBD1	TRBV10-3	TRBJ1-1	TGTGCCACCTTCGACGGGGACAGGGACTGGAACACTGAAGCTTTCTTT	CATFDGDRDWNTEAFF
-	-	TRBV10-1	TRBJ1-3	TGCGCCAGCAGTGAGTGGGCTTGGGGAAACACCATATATTTT	CASSEWAWGNTIYF
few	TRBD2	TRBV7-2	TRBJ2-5	TGTGCCAGCAGCTCCCGGCTAGCGGGGAAACAAGAGACCCAGTACTTC	CASSSRLAGKQETQYF
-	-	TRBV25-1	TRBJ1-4	TGTGCCAGCTACAGCCCAATTAAAAAACTGTTTTTT	CASYSPIKKLFF
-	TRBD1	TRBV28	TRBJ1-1	TGTGCCAGCAGTCCGGGACAGGGAGACACTGAAGCTTTCTTT	CASSPGQGDTEAFF
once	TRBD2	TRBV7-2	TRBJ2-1	TGTGCCAGCAGCAGACCCTCTAGCGGGTCGAACTCCTACAATGAGCAGTTCTTC	CASSRPSSGSNSYNEQFF
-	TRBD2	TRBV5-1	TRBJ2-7	TGCGCCAGCAGCTCCTTAGCGGGAGGCTACGAGCAGTACTTC	CASSSLAGGYEQYF
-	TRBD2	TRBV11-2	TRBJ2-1	TGTGCCAGCAGCTTCAGGACTAGCGGGAGGGGAGGCGAGCAGTTCTTC	CASSFRTSGRGGEQFF
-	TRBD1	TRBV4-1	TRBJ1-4	TGCGCCAGCAGCCCCCAGTTTCGACAGGGTAATGAAAAACTGTTTTTT	CASSPQFRQGNEKLFF
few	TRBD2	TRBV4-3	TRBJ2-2	TGCGCCAGCAGCCCCCACGGGGGGGACACCGGGGAGCTGTTTTTT	CASSPHGGDTGELFF
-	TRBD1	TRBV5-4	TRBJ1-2	TGTGCCAGCAGCCCCAGGTCCGACAGGGCTGGTGGCTACACCTTC	CASSPRSDRAGGYTF